One sample yielded the 12 T cell receptor beta chains listed below, sequenced in a study of Graves' ophthalmopathy and Graves' hyperthyroidism. The study amplified TCR beta CDR3 regions using RNA transcripts. Second-round multiplex PCR came after first-round RT-PCR with HTBI primers. TCRdb processed the multiplex PCR reads anew with MiXCR; each CDR3 protein has one entry. The sample consists of some 410,000 distinct CDR3 sequences, roughly 21% of them appearing once. Specimen: peripheral blood. These receptor sequences come from a woman aged 18-29 years with stable Graves' hyperthyroidism.

In this sample, this clonotype turned up once. This CDR3 reads CASSFDTVGTGELFF. The DNA for the CDR3 is TGTGCCAGCAGCTTCGACACAGTGGGCACCGGGGAGCTGTTTTTT. V usage is TRBV7-9 and J usage is TRBJ2-2; the D is unclear. Germline V lookup: CDR1 SEHNR, CDR2 FQNEAQ (reference sequence). The CDR3 runs to 15 residues. The germline V and J ends were trimmed by 3 bases and 4 bases, with 12 bases remaining between them.

J is TRBJ1-2 and V is TRBV15; D uncertain. The CDR3 covers 15 residues. V lost 0 bases and J lost 6, with 14 bases in between. Germline CDR1 and CDR2: LNHNV and YYDKDF (reference sequence). CDR3 sequence (DNA): TGTGCCACCAGCAGAGATAGGGCCAGCGACCATGGCTACACCTTC. This codes for CATSRDRASDHGYTF.

The chain is built from TRBV6-1 and TRBJ2-1, with 8 bases lining up with TRBD2. Per the germline V gene, CDR1 is MNHNS and CDR2 is SASEGT. V was pared by 0 bases and J by 3 bases, with 1 base of the junction left unmatched. The CDR3 totals 15 residues. In DNA, the CDR3 is TGTGCCAGCAGTGAAGCGGCGGGAGGCTACAATGAGCAGTTCTTC. This sequence encodes CASSEAAGGYNEQFF.

The chain is built from TRBV20-1 and TRBJ2-5; D call uncertain. Trimming removed 1 base from V and 2 bases from J, with 5 bases in between. CDR3 length equals 12 residues. Germline V gene data show CDR1 as DFQATT and CDR2 as SNEGSKA (reference sequence). CDR3 nucleotide sequence: TGCAGTGCTAGAGGGGGACAAGAGACCCAGTACTTC. Translated: CSARGGQETQYF.

This clonotype was picked up many times. The rearrangement joins TRBV7-8 to TRBJ2-5; a possible D gene is TRBD1 (6 bases). Trimming cost V 6 bases and J 5 bases, with 16 bases left between them. This CDR3 contains 14 residues. Per the germline V gene, CDR1 is SGHVS and CDR2 is FQNEAQ. This CDR3 is CASSLGRTGETQYF. The DNA for the CDR3 is TGTGCCAGCAGTTTGGGCCGCACAGGGGAGACCCAGTACTTC. The variable domain in full, completed from reference TRBV7-8 and TRBJ2-5, reads GAGVSQSPRYKVAKRGQDVALRCDPISGHVSLFWYQQALGQGPEFLTYFQNEAQLDKSGLPSDRFFAERPEGSVSTLKIQRTQQEDSAVYLCASSLGRTGETQYFGPGTRLLVL.

This clonotype was seen ten or more times. The V gene is TRBV28, the J gene TRBJ1-6; the D gene is possibly TRBD1 (5 bases). V was trimmed by 5 bases and J by 4 bases, leaving 15 bases between them. Per the germline V gene, CDR1 is MDHEN and CDR2 is SYDVKM. The CDR3 has 16 amino acids. The CDR3 nucleotides read TGTGCCAGCAGTCCTTCGACAGCACCTTATAATTCACCCCTCCACTTT. Translation gives CASSPSTAPYNSPLHF.

This sequence joins TRBV6-5 and TRBJ1-5; maybe TRBD1 (6 bases). This CDR3 region has 12 residues. The V gene lost 2 bases and the J gene lost 15 bases, with 14 bases spanning the gap. Germline V gene data show CDR1 as MNHEY and CDR2 as SVGAGI. The CDR3 is CASSYHGQNLHF. CDR3 nucleotide sequence: TGTGCCAGCAGTTACCACGGACAGAATTTGCATTTT.

This clonotype was observed many times. The chain links TRBV7-9 to TRBJ2-5; D is unclear. Trimming cost V 1 base and J 3 bases, with 6 bases left between them. In germline, CDR1 is SEHNR, CDR2 FQNEAQ (reference sequence). The length of the CDR3 is 13 residues. In nucleotides, the CDR3 is TGTGCCAGCAGCTTAGTATCCAAAGAGACCCAGTACTTC. Its translation is CASSLVSKETQYF.

This clonotype was seen many times. The V and J genes are TRBV5-5 and TRBJ2-2; D is undetermined. Germline CDR1 and CDR2: SGHKS and YYEKEE (reference sequence). The V gene lost 0 bases and the J gene lost 5 bases, with 8 bases spanning the gap. The CDR3 spans 14 residues. The CDR3 sequence is CASSLGAITGELFF. The CDR3 nucleotides are TGTGCCAGCAGCTTGGGCGCGATAACCGGGGAGCTGTTTTTT.

This rearrangement joins TRBV7-8 to TRBJ1-5; D remains ambiguous. Germline CDR1 reads SGHVS; CDR2 reads FQNEAQ. This CDR3 contains 13 residues. Trimming stripped 4 bases from V and 3 bases from J, with 7 bases between. CDR3 DNA: TGTGCCAGCAGCTCTCAGGTCAATCAGCCCCAGCATTTT. It is translated as CASSSQVNQPQHF. The full variable domain, with the rest looked up from reference TRBV7-8 and TRBJ1-5, is GAGVSQSPRYKVAKRGQDVALRCDPISGHVSLFWYQQALGQGPEFLTYFQNEAQLDKSGLPSDRFFAERPEGSVSTLKIQRTQQEDSAVYLCASSSQVNQPQHFGDGTRLSIL.

This clonotype was counted ten times or more. The chain carries TRBV29-1 and TRBJ2-7; TRBD2 aligns across 13 bases. The CDR3 covers 15 residues. The junction had 6 bases not matched to a gene; V was cut back by 0 bases and J by 7 bases. In germline, CDR1 is SQVTM, CDR2 ANQGSEA. The CDR3 nucleotides are TGCAGCGTTGAAGAAGGACTAGCGGGAGTCTGGGAGCAGTACTTC. Protein: CSVEEGLAGVWEQYF.

This clonotype was picked up a small number of times. The chain recombines TRBV28 with TRBJ1-5, with D perhaps matching TRBD1 (5 bases). V gave up 4 bases and J gave up 0 bases, with 16 bases separating them. The germline V gene encodes CDR1 MDHEN and CDR2 SYDVKM. The CDR3 has 17 amino acids. CDR3 bases: TGTGCCAGCAGTTCCCAAAAAACAGGAAATAGCAATCAGCCCCAGCATTTT. Translation: CASSSQKTGNSNQPQHF.